This T cell receptor beta chain was observed in a study of T cell changes during pregnancy in multiple sclerosis. Clones were read by immunoSEQ multiplex PCR, and TCRdb kept only the in-frame ones, dropping some. The repertoire consists of approximately 41,000 clones, with 90% to 95% occurring once and the leading ten covering roughly 0.69%. With 6 bases clipped from V and 4 bases from J, the junction kept 2 bases outside the gene matches. This CDR3 spans 13 amino acids. In germline, CDR1 is SGHTA, CDR2 FQGNSA. The material sequenced was CD4+ T cells from peripheral blood mononuclear cells, taken in the second trimester of pregnancy. The chain uses TRBV7-2 and TRBJ2-3, with TRBD2 matching over 9 bases. This clonotype originated in a female donor in good health, enrolled as a control in a pregnancy study. DNA for the CDR3: TGTGCCAGCAGGGGACTAGCAGCAGATACGCAGTATTTT. Its protein is CASRGLAADTQYF.